A single sample gave rise to the 29 T cell receptor beta chains below, sequenced in a study of cytomegalovirus exposure and HLA in healthy donors. Vbeta (60) and Jbeta (13) primers were used in the PCR. TCRdb's table, derived via immunoSEQ multiplex PCR, lists solely in-frame clones and lacks some. The sample records approximately 150,000 clones, 80% being singletons. Sequenced: PBMCs. These receptors all stem from a man between 18 and 35 years old in good health and CMV-seropositive.

V gene TRBV5-5 combines with J gene TRBJ1-5; D call uncertain. The CDR3 runs to 12 residues. Germline CDR1 reads SGHKS; CDR2 reads YYEKEE (reference sequence). Trimming stripped 6 bases from V and 9 bases from J, with 13 bases between. The CDR3 reads CASNASPGPQHF. In DNA form, the CDR3 reads TGTGCCAGCAACGCCTCGCCGGGGCCCCAGCATTTT.

This clone was found a few times. The J gene is TRBJ1-5, the V gene TRBV2; 9 nucleotides match TRBD1. The V gene's germline CDR1 is SNHLY and CDR2 FYNNEI. Losses at the gene ends were 3 bases for V and 2 bases for J; bases not matched to a gene: 2. CDR3 length equals 15 residues. The CDR3: CASSDRTGGNQPQHF. CDR3 DNA: TGTGCCAGCAGTGATCGGACAGGGGGCAATCAGCCCCAGCATTTT.

This chain links TRBV4-1 with TRBJ2-1, with D perhaps matching TRBD2 (6 bases). The V gene's germline CDR1 is MGHRA and CDR2 YSYEKL. This CDR3 is 13 amino acids long. V lost 4 bases and J 4 bases, leaving 8 bases between the germline ends. The CDR3 here is CASSPEGYNEQFF. Written as DNA, the CDR3 is TGCGCCAGCAGCCCGGAGGGTTACAATGAGCAGTTCTTC.

The V gene is TRBV28, the J gene TRBJ1-5; 12 positions agree with TRBD1. CDR1 MDHEN and CDR2 SYDVKM come from the germline V gene. After removal of 3 bases from V and 7 bases from J, the junction contained 16 bases not matched to a gene. This CDR3 spans 19 amino acids. CDR3 nucleotide sequence: TGTGCCAGCAGTTTCTATTATAGATGGGACAGGGGGCTGGGGCAGCCCCAGCATTTT. The encoded protein is CASSFYYRWDRGLGQPQHF.

J is TRBJ2-5 and V is TRBV19; 8 bases match TRBD1. Germline loops: CDR1 LNHDA, CDR2 SQIVND (reference sequence). J was trimmed by 0 bases and V by 8 bases; bases with no gene match: 2. The CDR3 runs 13 residues. The CDR3 DNA is TGTGCCAGTTCGGACAGGGACCAAGAGACCCAGTACTTC. The encoded protein is CASSDRDQETQYF. Variable domain in full (rest from reference TRBV19 and TRBJ2-5): DGGITQSPKYLFRKEGQNVTLSCEQNLNHDAMYWYRQDPGQGLRLIYYSQIVNDFQKGDIAEGYSVSREKKESFPLTVTSAQKNPTAFYLCASSDRDQETQYFGPGTRLLVL.

The chain links TRBV2 to TRBJ2-2; TRBD1 matches 9 bases. The CDR3 is 16 residues long. V dropped 8 bases and J dropped 7; count of bases not matched to a gene: 14. The V gene's germline CDR1 is SNHLY and CDR2 FYNNEI. The CDR3 region has the DNA TGTGCCAGCTTGGGGGACAGGGTCTCTTCGGGCGGGGAGCTGTTTTTT. It yields the protein CASLGDRVSSGGELFF.

The chain joins TRBV30 to TRBJ2-1; D is possibly TRBD2 (6 bases). The V end was cut by 0 bases, the J end by 4 bases, with 13 bases between. Germline V CDR1 and CDR2: GTSNPN, SVGIG (reference sequence). CDR3 length: 15 residues. The CDR3 bases are TGTGCCTGGAGTGTTTCAAAGCGGGTTTACAATGAGCAGTTCTTC. It is translated as CAWSVSKRVYNEQFF. The full variable domain, completed using reference TRBV30 and TRBJ2-1, is SQTIHQWPATLVQPVGSPLSLECTVEGTSNPNLYWYRQAAGRGLQLLFYSVGIGQISSEVPQNLSASRPQDRQFILSSKKLLLSDSGFYLCAWSVSKRVYNEQFFGPGTRLTVL.

V is TRBV7-9 and J is TRBJ2-5; tentative D call: TRBD2 (5 bases). Germline CDR1 and CDR2: SEHNR and FQNEAQ (reference sequence). Between the trimmed V and J ends, which lost 9 bases and 5 bases, there was a span of 16 bases. The CDR3 length is 13 residues. CDR3 protein: CASASPSGETQYF. CDR3 DNA: TGTGCCAGTGCTAGCCCCTCGGGTGAGACCCAGTACTTC.

The rearrangement links TRBV4-2 to TRBJ2-1, with TRBD2 as a possible D gene (6 bases). Germline CDR1 is LGHNA and CDR2 is YNFKEQ. With 0 bases removed from V and 11 bases from J, the gap between germline ends came to 14 bases. The CDR3 is 14 amino acids. The CDR3 region has the DNA TGTGCCAGCAGCCAAGAGGGGACTCAGAACCAGCAGTTCTTC. Residues: CASSQEGTQNQQFF.

The chain carries TRBV19 and TRBJ2-7; 7 bases agree with TRBD2. V trimming: 7 bases; J trimming: 1 base; junction bases outside the gene matches: 7. The CDR3 length is 14 residues. The V gene's germline CDR1 is LNHDA and CDR2 SQIVND (reference sequence). CDR3 in DNA: TGTGCCAGTAAAGTGGCGGGAGCATCCTACGAGCAGTACTTC. It yields the protein CASKVAGASYEQYF.

This clone was counted a few times. J is TRBJ2-7 and V is TRBV6-5, with 7 nucleotides matching TRBD1. The CDR3 spans 15 residues. The trim removed 4 bases at V and 2 bases at J, leaving 8 bases unmatched. CDR1 is MNHEY, CDR2 SVGAGI, per germline. The CDR3 protein is CASSSLRDSPYEQYF. DNA for the CDR3: TGTGCCAGCAGTTCTCTACGGGACAGTCCCTACGAGCAGTACTTC.

The rearrangement joins TRBV4-2 to TRBJ2-4; 15 bases map to TRBD2. This CDR3 is built from 18 residues. Germline CDR1 LGHNA, CDR2 YNFKEQ. The V and J ends lost 4 bases and 8 bases, in that order; junction bases with no gene match: 12. CDR3 residues: CASSRDLAGTSGRYIQYF. CDR3 DNA: TGTGCCAGCAGCCGAGACTTAGCCGGGACTAGCGGGAGGTACATTCAGTACTTC.

V usage is TRBV15 and J usage is TRBJ2-5; TRBD1 matches 10 bases. The V gene end was trimmed by 1 base and the J gene end by 5 bases; junction bases not matched to a gene: 10. Per the germline V gene, CDR1 is LNHNV and CDR2 is YYDKDF (reference sequence). The CDR3 length is 17 residues. Here the CDR3 reads CATSRVTGTGVLETQYF. CDR3 DNA sequence: TGTGCCACCAGCAGAGTCACCGGGACAGGGGTATTGGAGACCCAGTACTTC.

This rearrangement joins TRBV7-9 to TRBJ2-7; TRBD2 might be the D (5 bases). Trimming pared 5 bases from V and 3 bases from J, leaving 20 bases between. CDR1 SEHNR and CDR2 FQNEAQ come from the germline V gene (reference sequence). The CDR3 runs 16 residues. The CDR3 DNA reads TGTGCCAGCAGCCTACAAGCCGGGAAAGGAGTCTACGAGCAGTACTTC. Its translation: CASSLQAGKGVYEQYF.

The rearrangement joins TRBV9 to TRBJ1-1, with D possibly TRBD1 on 5 matching bases. CDR3 length: 14 residues. CDR1 and CDR2 from the germline V gene are SGDLS and YYNGEE. V lost 3 bases and J 5 bases, leaving 14 bases between the germline ends. The CDR3: CASSAWGGNTEAFF. As DNA, the CDR3 is TGTGCCAGCAGCGCTTGGGGGGGAAATACTGAAGCTTTCTTT.

V usage is TRBV19 and J usage is TRBJ1-1; TRBD1 matches 7 bases. In germline, CDR1 is LNHDA, CDR2 SQIVND (reference sequence). After removal of 9 bases from V and 5 bases from J, the junction contained 6 bases not matched to a gene. The CDR3 has 12 residues. The CDR3, as DNA: TGTGCCAGCACCACAGGGGCAACTGAAGCTTTCTTT. Amino acid sequence: CASTTGATEAFF.

J is TRBJ1-4 and V is TRBV5-1, with TRBD1 identical over 7 bases. The CDR3 spans 16 residues. Trimming cost V 3 bases and J 5 bases; bases outside gene matches: 10. Germline lookup yields CDR1 SGHRS and CDR2 YFSETQ. CDR3 protein: CASSWDSDRENEKLFF. In nucleotides, the CDR3 is TGCGCCAGCAGCTGGGACAGCGACAGGGAAAATGAAAAACTGTTTTTT.

The V call is TRBV7-9, the J call TRBJ2-1; 10 bases map to TRBD2. V trimming: 5 bases; J trimming: 8 bases; junction bases outside the gene matches: 12. CDR1 SEHNR and CDR2 FQNEAQ come from the germline V gene (reference sequence). The CDR3 length is 16 residues. Here the CDR3 reads CASSPRGAGGPDEQFF. The CDR3 DNA is TGTGCCAGCAGCCCCCGGGGAGCGGGAGGGCCTGATGAGCAGTTCTTC. Variable domain in full (rest from reference TRBV7-9 and TRBJ2-1): DTGVSQNPRHKITKRGQNVTFRCDPISEHNRLYWYRQTLGQGPEFLTYFQNEAQLEKSRLLSDRFSAERPKGSFSTLEIQRTEQGDSAMYLCASSPRGAGGPDEQFFGPGTRLTVL.

This clone was found a few times. The CDR3: CATSTDGRLGDEQFF. CDR3 nucleotides: TGTGCCACCAGCACGGATGGAAGACTAGGTGATGAGCAGTTCTTC. The gene calls are TRBV15 and TRBJ2-1; D is possibly TRBD2 (6 bases). Per the germline V gene, CDR1 is LNHNV and CDR2 is YYDKDF (reference sequence). Trimming removed 4 bases from V and 8 bases from J, with 18 bases in between. The length of the CDR3 is 15 residues.

In its sample, this clone is medium-sized. The rearrangement uses TRBV5-1 and TRBJ2-3, with 9 nucleotides matching TRBD1. Per germline, CDR1 SGHRS and CDR2 YFSETQ. The junction had 8 bases not matched to a gene; V was cut back by 4 bases and J by 2 bases. This CDR3 region has 16 residues. This CDR3 reads CASSGGQGSTTDTQYF. The CDR3 DNA follows: TGCGCCAGCAGCGGGGGACAGGGCTCTACCACAGATACGCAGTATTTT.

This chain links TRBV5-1 with TRBJ2-3; TRBD1 is a possible D gene (6 bases). This CDR3 spans 19 amino acids. V lost 4 bases and J 0 bases, leaving 24 bases between the germline ends. Germline-derived CDR1 and CDR2 are SGHRS and YFSETQ. Here the CDR3 reads CASSNSKQGRSTSTDTQYF. CDR3 nucleotides: TGCGCCAGCAGCAACTCAAAACAGGGCCGATCTACTAGCACAGATACGCAGTATTTT.

The table lists this clone with a few counts. This chain links TRBV19 with TRBJ1-1, with a tentative D call TRBD1 (6 bases). With 3 bases removed from V and 3 bases from J, the gap between germline ends came to 14 bases. CDR1 LNHDA and CDR2 SQIVND come from the germline V gene (reference sequence). CDR3 size: 15 residues. The CDR3, as DNA: TGTGCCAGTAGTATGTTGGCAGGGGATTACACTGAAGCTTTCTTT. It specifies CASSMLAGDYTEAFF.

In this sample, this clone turned up a few times. The chain joins TRBV6-1 to TRBJ2-7; TRBD1 agrees at 10 bases. This CDR3 has 15 amino acids. V lost 5 bases to trimming and J lost 7 bases; unmatched junction nucleotides: 11. Germline values: CDR1 MNHNS, CDR2 SASEGT. This CDR3 is CASSKSGTGAGEQYF. DNA for the CDR3: TGTGCCAGCAGTAAATCCGGGACAGGGGCCGGGGAGCAGTACTTC.

The chain carries TRBV5-6 and TRBJ2-1, with TRBD2 matching 9 bases. V was pared by 4 bases and J by 3 bases, with 11 bases of the junction left unmatched. Germline CDR1 reads SGHDT; CDR2 reads YYEEEE. The CDR3 contains 17 residues. DNA for the CDR3: TGTGCCAGCAGCGACACTACTCTAGCGGGGCTCTACAATGAGCAGTTCTTC. This gives the protein CASSDTTLAGLYNEQFF.

The rearrangement uses TRBV4-1 and TRBJ2-7; D perhaps matches TRBD2 (6 bases). The CDR3 is made up of 15 amino acids. The V gene's germline CDR1 is MGHRA and CDR2 YSYEKL. V lost 0 bases, J lost 4 bases, and 13 bases lay in between. CDR3 residues: CASSQEYGGTYEQYF. CDR3 nucleotides: TGCGCCAGCAGCCAAGAGTACGGGGGAACGTACGAGCAGTACTTC.

The V call is TRBV2, the J call TRBJ2-1; TRBD1 matches at 10 bases. The V gene end was trimmed by 6 bases and the J gene end by 14 bases; junction bases not matched to a gene: 10. The CDR3 has 13 residues. The germline V gene has CDR1 SNHLY and CDR2 FYNNEI. CDR3 loop: CASRLDRGTPKFF. The CDR3 nucleotides read TGTGCCAGCAGACTGGACAGGGGGACTCCAAAGTTCTTC.

This rearrangement joins TRBV28 to TRBJ2-7, with TRBD2 matching over 9 bases. CDR3 length: 14 residues. The germline V gene encodes CDR1 MDHEN and CDR2 SYDVKM. The V and J ends lost 6 bases and 6 bases, in that order; junction bases with no gene match: 9. CDR3 in amino acids: CASSSGTSFTEQYF. CDR3 DNA: TGTGCCAGCAGCAGCGGGACTAGCTTTACCGAGCAGTACTTC. The whole variable domain, filled in from reference TRBV28 and TRBJ2-7, reads DVKVTQSSRYLVKRTGEKVFLECVQDMDHENMFWYRQDPGLGLRLIYFSYDVKMKEKGDIPEGYSVSREKKERFSLILESASTNQTSMYLCASSSGTSFTEQYFGPGTRLTVT.

J is TRBJ2-7 and V is TRBV19; TRBD1 aligns across 8 bases. Trimming removed 1 base from V and 3 bases from J; junction bases left unmatched: 2. The CDR3 loop spans 14 amino acids. Germline CDR1 and CDR2: LNHDA and SQIVND (reference sequence). This CDR3 reads CASSIATGGYEQYF. CDR3 in DNA: TGTGCCAGTAGTATAGCTACAGGGGGCTACGAGCAGTACTTC.

The rearrangement links TRBV6-1 to TRBJ1-1; D call uncertain. The V gene lost 0 bases and the J gene lost 1 base, with 15 bases spanning the gap. The germline gives CDR1 MNHNS, CDR2 SASEGT. The CDR3 is 17 amino acids. The chain's CDR3 is CASSEAIGSGENTEAFF. In DNA form, the CDR3 reads TGTGCCAGCAGTGAAGCTATCGGTTCCGGGGAGAACACTGAAGCTTTCTTT.